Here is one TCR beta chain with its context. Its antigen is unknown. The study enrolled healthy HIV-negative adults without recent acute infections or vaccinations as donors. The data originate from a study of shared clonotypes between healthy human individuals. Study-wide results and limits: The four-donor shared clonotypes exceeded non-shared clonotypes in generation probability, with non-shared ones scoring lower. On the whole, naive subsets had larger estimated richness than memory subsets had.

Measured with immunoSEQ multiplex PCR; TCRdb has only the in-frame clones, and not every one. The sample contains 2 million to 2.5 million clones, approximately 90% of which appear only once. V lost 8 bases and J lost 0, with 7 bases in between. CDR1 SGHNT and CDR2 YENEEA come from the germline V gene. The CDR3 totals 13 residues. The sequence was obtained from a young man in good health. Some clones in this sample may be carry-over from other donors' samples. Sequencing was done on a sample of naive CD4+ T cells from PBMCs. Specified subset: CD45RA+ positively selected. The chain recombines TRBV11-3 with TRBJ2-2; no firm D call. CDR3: CASALSNTGELFF. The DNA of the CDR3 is TGTGCCAGCGCACTTTCGAACACCGGGGAGCTGTTTTTT.